The 19 T cell receptor beta chains reported below all come from one sample, sequenced in a study of blood T cell repertoires in COVID-19. Profiled with immunoSEQ multiplex PCR; TCRdb holds only in-frame clones, not every one. The sample lists about 33,000 clones; around 80% were seen once. Material for sequencing was peripheral blood. Receptors were obtained from a human donor in a cohort sampled during active COVID-19.

The rearrangement uses TRBV5-4 and TRBJ2-3, with TRBD2 matching over 16 bases. V was pared by 4 bases and J by 3 bases, with 5 bases of the junction left unmatched. Germline V gives CDR1 SGHNT, CDR2 YYREEE (reference sequence). The CDR3 covers 17 residues. CDR3 sequence (DNA): TGTGCCAGCAGCCCCGGGACTAGCGGGGGGGTAACAGATACGCAGTATTTT. Encoded protein: CASSPGTSGGVTDTQYF.

The chain is built from TRBV7-9 and TRBJ2-1; 7 bases line up with TRBD2. The V and J ends lost 1 base and 7 bases, in that order; junction bases with no gene match: 1. Germline CDR1 is SEHNR and CDR2 is FQNEAQ (reference sequence). CDR3 size: 13 residues. The CDR3 DNA is TGTGCCAGCAGCTTAGTAGCGGGTAATGAGCAGTTCTTC. Translation gives CASSLVAGNEQFF.

This clone was detected only once. CDR3 region: CASSYTAGGTEAFF. In DNA, the CDR3 is TGCGCCAGCAGCTATACCGCCGGGGGCACTGAAGCTTTCTTT. The V gene is TRBV5-1, the J gene TRBJ1-1; perhaps TRBD1 as D (5 bases). The V and J ends lost 3 bases and 4 bases respectively, with 13 bases between them. CDR1 SGHRS and CDR2 YFSETQ come from the germline V gene. The CDR3 runs 14 residues.

The chain employs TRBV27 and TRBJ1-4; 7 positions match TRBD1. Trimming removed 5 bases from V and 8 bases from J; junction bases left unmatched: 14. The CDR3 runs to 16 residues. Germline V lookup: CDR1 MNHEY, CDR2 SMNVEV (reference sequence). The CDR3 DNA reads as TGTGCCAGCAGTCTTACCTGGACAGGTCTGGGGGAAAAACTGTTTTTT. As protein: CASSLTWTGLGEKLFF.

The genes are TRBV3-1 (or the pseudogene TRBV3-2) and TRBJ1-2; D is unclear. Germline V gene lookup returns CDR1 LGHDT and CDR2 YNNKEL (reference sequence). The CDR3 loop spans 14 amino acids. Trimming pared 0 bases from V and 0 bases from J, leaving 5 bases between. The CDR3 is CASSQESANYGYTF. DNA for the CDR3: TGTGCCAGCAGCCAAGAGTCGGCTAACTATGGCTACACCTTC.

The gene calls are TRBV7-7 and TRBJ2-5; 7 bases line up with TRBD2. Germline assignment: CDR1 SSHAT and CDR2 FNYEAQ (reference sequence). V lost 5 bases and J lost 4; bases outside the gene matches: 10. The CDR3 sequence is 15 residues long. The CDR3 DNA reads TGTGCCAGCAGCCCTATGTCAGGGAGGGGAGAGACCCAGTACTTC. This translates into CASSPMSGRGETQYF.

This clone was seen only once. The chain couples TRBV7-3 to TRBJ2-3; possible D gene TRBD2, 6 bases. Germline assignment: CDR1 SGHTA and CDR2 FQGTGA. CDR3 length: 14 amino acids. V lost 4 bases and J 2 bases, leaving 10 bases between the germline ends. The CDR3 region has the DNA TGTGCCAGCAGCTCGGGACTTCCCACAGATACGCAGTATTTT. Translated, it gives CASSSGLPTDTQYF.

The V gene is TRBV7-9, the J gene TRBJ1-2; D is unresolved. From germline, CDR1 is SEHNR and CDR2 FQNEAQ (reference sequence). CDR3 size: 11 residues. The V and J ends lost 7 bases and 8 bases respectively, with 11 bases between them. The CDR3 DNA follows: TGTGCCAGCACCCATACGGGAGGCTACACCTTC. Its translation is CASTHTGGYTF.

The rearrangement joins TRBV28 to TRBJ2-1, with 9 bases identical to TRBD2. With 5 bases clipped from V and 2 bases from J, the junction kept 4 bases outside the gene matches. The CDR3 loop spans 15 amino acids. CDR1 and CDR2 (germline): MDHEN, SYDVKM. As DNA, the CDR3 is TGTGCCAGCAGTAGAAGCGGGGGGACCTACAATGAGCAGTTCTTC. As protein: CASSRSGGTYNEQFF.

This chain uses TRBV18 with TRBJ1-1; 8 positions match TRBD1. The CDR3 is 16 residues long. The V segment lost 0 bases and the J segment 4 bases; nucleotides outside the gene matches: 7. The germline gives CDR1 KGHSH, CDR2 LQKENI. In DNA form, the CDR3 reads TGTGCCAGCTCACCACCGGCAGGGGGCGGTTTCACTGAAGCTTTCTTT. It yields the protein CASSPPAGGGFTEAFF.

The J gene is TRBJ2-6, the V gene TRBV19; D gene unclear. The V gene lost 5 bases and the J gene lost 4 bases, with 6 bases spanning the gap. Germline assignment: CDR1 LNHDA and CDR2 SQIVND (reference sequence). There are 13 residues in the CDR3. Here the CDR3 reads CASSSPGANVLTF. For the CDR3, the DNA is TGTGCCAGTAGTTCCCCAGGGGCCAACGTCCTGACTTTC.

The sample holds one count of this clone. The chain is built from TRBV6-5 and TRBJ2-7; TRBD1 aligns across 7 bases. The CDR3 loop spans 16 amino acids. Germline V CDR1 and CDR2: MNHEY, SVGAGI. The J segment lost 4 bases and the V segment lost 0 bases, leaving 9 bases of the junction unmatched. The CDR3 DNA reads TGTGCCAGCAGTTACTCGTTAGGGGGCGAATGGTACGAGCAGTACTTC. Translation: CASSYSLGGEWYEQYF.

The chain combines TRBV7-9 with TRBJ2-7; 10 bases agree with TRBD1. In germline, CDR1 is SEHNR, CDR2 FQNEAQ (reference sequence). CDR3 length: 14 amino acids. Unmatched junction bases numbered 4, after V lost 3 bases and J lost 5 bases. The CDR3 DNA is TGTGCCAGCAGCTTCGGACAGGGGGTCCACGAGCAGTACTTC. It codes for CASSFGQGVHEQYF. The full variable domain, in which reference TRBV7-9 and TRBJ2-7 provide the parts outside the CDR3, is DTGVSQNPRHKITKRGQNVTFRCDPISEHNRLYWYRQTLGQGPEFLTYFQNEAQLEKSRLLSDRFSAERPKGSFSTLEIQRTEQGDSAMYLCASSFGQGVHEQYFGPGTRLTVT.

The CDR3 region has the DNA TGCGCCAGCAGCATGGGGCGGGATACGCAGTATTTT. Translation: CASSMGRDTQYF. The J gene is TRBJ2-3, the V gene TRBV5-1; TRBD1 might be the D (5 bases). From germline, CDR1 is SGHRS and CDR2 YFSETQ. V dropped 4 bases and J dropped 6 bases, with 9 bases sitting between them. The CDR3 runs to 12 residues.

CDR3 in DNA: TGCGCCAGTAGGGGCTCGAACACCATATATTTT. Protein: CASRGSNTIYF. This chain links TRBV10-2 with TRBJ1-3; possible D gene TRBD1, 5 bases. Between the trimmed V and J ends, which lost 9 bases and 7 bases, there was a span of 10 bases. The CDR3 runs to 11 residues. Per germline, CDR1 WSHSY and CDR2 SAAADI.

V and J are TRBV6-5 and TRBJ2-3; 13 bases are a match to TRBD2. This CDR3 comprises 16 residues. The V and J ends lost 3 bases and 5 bases, in that order; junction bases with no gene match: 5. Germline CDR1 is MNHEY and CDR2 is SVGAGI. For the CDR3, the DNA is TGTGCCAGCAGTTATACGACTAGCGGGGGGCAAGATACGCAGTATTTT. Protein sequence: CASSYTTSGGQDTQYF.

V and J are TRBV7-9 and TRBJ2-3; D call uncertain. Germline V lookup: CDR1 SEHNR, CDR2 FQNEAQ (reference sequence). CDR3 size: 13 residues. The V and J ends lost 1 base and 2 bases respectively, with 4 bases between them. DNA for the CDR3: TGTGCCAGCAGCTTAGATCTCACAGATACGCAGTATTTT. Its translation: CASSLDLTDTQYF.

CDR3 sequence: CSASRAGAPYQETQYF. The CDR3 DNA reads TGCAGTGCTAGTCGGGCGGGGGCCCCGTACCAAGAGACCCAGTACTTC. The chain links TRBV20-1 to TRBJ2-5, with a tentative D call TRBD2 (7 bases). Germline V gives CDR1 DFQATT, CDR2 SNEGSKA (reference sequence). V was cut by 3 bases and J by 0 bases, with 17 bases left in between. This CDR3 region has 16 residues.

CDR3 in amino acids: CASSFPTANTEAFF. Here the CDR3 DNA reads TGTGCCAGCAGCTTCCCGACAGCGAACACTGAAGCTTTCTTT. J is TRBJ1-1 and V is TRBV5-5; tentatively, D is TRBD1 (5 bases). V lost 2 bases and J lost 1, with 9 bases in between. The CDR3 consists of 14 residues. Germline CDR1 SGHKS, CDR2 YYEKEE (reference sequence).